These 19 T cell receptor beta chains were sequenced from one sample in a study of T cell changes during pregnancy in multiple sclerosis. TCRdb keeps only in-frame clones here, not all; method: immunoSEQ multiplex PCR. The table has 40,000 to 60,000 clones, approximately 94% seen once. The sequences come from CD4+ T cells from peripheral blood mononuclear cells, collected in the third trimester of pregnancy. Every receptor here comes from a female donor with multiple sclerosis, enrolled in a pregnancy study.

This clone was seen a single time. The gene calls are TRBV2 and TRBJ2-7; D perhaps matches TRBD2 (5 bases). The CDR3 totals 11 residues. Germline CDR1 and CDR2: SNHLY and FYNNEI. Trimming stripped 4 bases from V and 7 bases from J, with 8 bases between. DNA of the CDR3: TGTGCCAGCAGTGTCCCGGGGGAGCAGTACTTC. Amino acids: CASSVPGEQYF.

V is TRBV6-5 and J is TRBJ2-5; tentatively, D is TRBD2 (7 bases). This CDR3 has 15 residues. Germline V gene sequence: CDR1 MNHEY, CDR2 SVGAGI. V was cut by 5 bases and J by 2 bases, with 15 bases left in between. DNA of the CDR3: TGTGCCAGCAGTCCTGGGGGGGGCAGGCAAGAGACCCAGTACTTC. Residues: CASSPGGGRQETQYF.

The chain recombines TRBV30 with TRBJ2-2; possibly TRBD2 for D (6 bases). The CDR3 is 14 amino acids. V was cut by 3 bases and J by 4 bases, with 12 bases left in between. Germline lookup yields CDR1 GTSNPN and CDR2 SVGIG (reference sequence). The CDR3 DNA reads as TGTGCCTGGAGCGGGACTTTCCGCACCGGGGAGCTGTTTTTT. Its protein is CAWSGTFRTGELFF. Variable domain in full (rest from reference TRBV30 and TRBJ2-2): SQTIHQWPATLVQPVGSPLSLECTVEGTSNPNLYWYRQAAGRGLQLLFYSVGIGQISSEVPQNLSASRPQDRQFILSSKKLLLSDSGFYLCAWSGTFRTGELFFGEGSRLTVL.

The chain links TRBV18 to TRBJ2-3, with D tentatively TRBD2 (6 bases). Between the trimmed V and J ends, which lost 4 bases and 5 bases, there was a span of 25 bases. This CDR3 is built from 18 residues. Looked up from germline, CDR1 is KGHSH and CDR2 is LQKENI. CDR3 nucleotides: TGTGCCAGCTCACTTTCTCAGGCGGGGACCCTATTAGGAGATACGCAGTATTTT. It translates to CASSLSQAGTLLGDTQYF. The variable domain in full, with the rest retrieved from reference TRBV18 and TRBJ2-3, is NAGVMQNPRHLVRRRGQEARLRCSPMKGHSHVYWYRQLPEEGLKFMVYLQKENIIDESGMPKERFSAEFPKEGPSILRIQQVVRGDSAAYFCASSLSQAGTLLGDTQYFGPGTRLTVL.

V usage is TRBV27 and J usage is TRBJ1-3, with D tentatively TRBD1 (5 bases). CDR3 length: 14 amino acids. Germline values: CDR1 MNHEY, CDR2 SMNVEV (reference sequence). Trimming stripped 9 bases from V and 1 base from J, with 13 bases between. CDR3 in amino acids: CASARQSSGNTIYF. The CDR3 region has the DNA TGTGCCAGTGCGAGACAGAGTTCTGGAAACACCATATATTTT.

CDR3 protein: CASSVDSVAGELFF. CDR3 in DNA: TGTGCCAGCAGCGTAGATTCCGTTGCCGGGGAGCTGTTTTTT. This chain links TRBV9 with TRBJ2-2; D remains unclear. V lost 0 bases and J lost 6, with 9 bases in between. This CDR3 contains 14 residues. From germline, CDR1 is SGDLS and CDR2 YYNGEE.

This chain joins TRBV6-1 and TRBJ2-3; D ambiguous. The germline V gene has CDR1 MNHNS and CDR2 SASEGT. Trimming removed 4 bases from V and 5 bases from J, with 10 bases in between. The CDR3 runs 13 residues. The CDR3 loop is CASSGARIDTQYF. In nucleotides, the CDR3 is TGTGCCAGCAGTGGAGCCAGGATAGATACGCAGTATTTT.

On this clone itself: One end of the junction fails to match germline, which may point to a read error. The chain couples TRBV28 to TRBJ1-5; D might be TRBD1 (6 bases). Germline V gene sequence: CDR1 MDHEN, CDR2 SYDVKM. CDR3 length: 15 amino acids. CDR3 sequence (DNA): TGTGCCAGCAGTTTGCCGGGGCAGGGGAATCAACCCCAGCATTTT. Its protein is CASSLPGQGNQPQHF.

The V call is TRBV5-4, the J call TRBJ2-2; maybe TRBD1 (6 bases). Germline V gene data show CDR1 as SGHNT and CDR2 as YYREEE (reference sequence). The CDR3 is made up of 14 amino acids. V gave up 4 bases and J gave up 1 base, with 8 bases separating them. The CDR3 protein is CASSQGLNTGELFF. CDR3 nucleotides: TGTGCCAGCAGCCAGGGGCTGAACACCGGGGAGCTGTTTTTT.

J is TRBJ2-2 and V is TRBV25-1; D is unclear. The CDR3 has 15 residues. Per the germline V gene, CDR1 is MGHDK and CDR2 is SYGVNS. Trimming pared 0 bases from V and 1 base from J, leaving 6 bases between. The CDR3 region has the DNA TGTGCCAGCAGTGAATATGGCAGGAACACCGGGGAGCTGTTTTTT. Its translation: CASSEYGRNTGELFF.

The chain joins TRBV7-8 to TRBJ2-7; the D gene is possibly TRBD1 (5 bases). Trimming shortened V by 5 bases and J by 2 bases, and 13 bases separated the two germline ends. CDR1 is SGHVS, CDR2 FQNEAQ, per germline. The CDR3 is made up of 14 amino acids. The CDR3 loop is CASSHRRLPYEQYF. The DNA of the CDR3 is TGTGCCAGCAGCCACAGGCGACTGCCCTACGAGCAGTACTTC.

The rearrangement links TRBV27 to TRBJ1-6; D is unclear. Trimming cost V 4 bases and J 6 bases, with 4 bases left between them. The CDR3 runs to 12 residues. Germline V CDR1 and CDR2: MNHEY, SMNVEV (reference sequence). Here the CDR3 DNA reads TGTGCCAGCAGTTATAGTAATTCACCCCTCCACTTT. This sequence encodes CASSYSNSPLHF.

The chain has TRBV30 and TRBJ1-1; D perhaps matches TRBD1 (5 bases). V lost 5 bases to trimming and J lost 10 bases, with 20 bases between them. Germline lookup yields CDR1 GTSNPN and CDR2 SVGIG (reference sequence). CDR3 length: 13 amino acids. CDR3 sequence: CAWRNLGEGRAFF. In nucleotides, the CDR3 is TGTGCCTGGCGTAATCTGGGGGAGGGCAGAGCTTTCTTT.

The V gene is TRBV27, the J gene TRBJ1-3, with a possible D match to TRBD1 (5 bases). Germline CDR1 MNHEY, CDR2 SMNVEV (reference sequence). V was clipped by 4 bases and J by 0 bases, with 13 bases between them. The CDR3 contains 16 residues. The CDR3 DNA reads as TGTGCCAGCAGTTACCCAAGGGGCAGCTCTGGAAACACCATATATTTT. As protein: CASSYPRGSSGNTIYF.

This chain uses TRBV7-3 with TRBJ2-7; tentatively, D is TRBD1 (5 bases). Per germline, CDR1 SGHTA and CDR2 FQGTGA. V was clipped by 5 bases and J by 4 bases, with 12 bases between them. The CDR3 covers 13 residues. Here the CDR3 DNA reads TGTGCCAGCAGCCTCACCCCAGGGTACGAGCAGTACTTC. Translation gives CASSLTPGYEQYF. Drawing the rest from reference TRBV7-3 and TRBJ2-7, the complete variable domain is GAGVSQTPSNKVTEKGKYVELRCDPISGHTALYWYRQSLGQGPEFLIYFQGTGAADDSGLPNDRFFAVRPEGSVSTLKIQRTERGDSAVYLCASSLTPGYEQYFGPGTRLTVT.

CDR3 DNA: TGCGCCAGCAGCCAAGAACGGCTAGCGGGAGGAGGGGATGAGCAGTTCTTC. This codes for CASSQERLAGGGDEQFF. The chain couples TRBV4-1 to TRBJ2-1; 11 bases are shared with TRBD2. Germline loops: CDR1 MGHRA, CDR2 YSYEKL. The CDR3 is made up of 17 amino acids. With 0 bases clipped from V and 8 bases from J, the junction kept 9 bases outside the gene matches.

The V call is TRBV7-9, the J call TRBJ2-7, with 8 positions matching TRBD2. The CDR3 runs to 14 residues. Trimming at V came to 7 bases and at J to 5 bases, leaving 10 bases not matched to a gene. Germline V gene lookup returns CDR1 SEHNR and CDR2 FQNEAQ (reference sequence). The CDR3 DNA reads TGTGCCAGCACCCTAGTGGGTAGCGGGGACGAGCAGTACTTC. Translating gives CASTLVGSGDEQYF.

The sample holds one count of this clone. The genes are TRBV2 and TRBJ2-2, with 8 bases fitting TRBD1. The CDR3 spans 14 residues. V dropped 4 bases and J dropped 7; count of bases not matched to a gene: 5. Germline CDR1 reads SNHLY; CDR2 reads FYNNEI. The CDR3 sequence is CASSGQGAGGELFF. The CDR3 nucleotides are TGTGCCAGCAGTGGGCAGGGGGCCGGCGGGGAGCTGTTTTTT.

The chain employs TRBV12-5 and TRBJ1-1; D gene uncertain. The CDR3 runs 13 residues. The ends were cut back, 0 bases at V and 4 bases at J, with 6 bases in the middle. The germline V gene encodes CDR1 LGHNT and CDR2 FRNRAP. As DNA, the CDR3 is TGTGCTAGTGGTTTGGTAATTAGCACTGAAGCTTTCTTT. It codes for CASGLVISTEAFF.